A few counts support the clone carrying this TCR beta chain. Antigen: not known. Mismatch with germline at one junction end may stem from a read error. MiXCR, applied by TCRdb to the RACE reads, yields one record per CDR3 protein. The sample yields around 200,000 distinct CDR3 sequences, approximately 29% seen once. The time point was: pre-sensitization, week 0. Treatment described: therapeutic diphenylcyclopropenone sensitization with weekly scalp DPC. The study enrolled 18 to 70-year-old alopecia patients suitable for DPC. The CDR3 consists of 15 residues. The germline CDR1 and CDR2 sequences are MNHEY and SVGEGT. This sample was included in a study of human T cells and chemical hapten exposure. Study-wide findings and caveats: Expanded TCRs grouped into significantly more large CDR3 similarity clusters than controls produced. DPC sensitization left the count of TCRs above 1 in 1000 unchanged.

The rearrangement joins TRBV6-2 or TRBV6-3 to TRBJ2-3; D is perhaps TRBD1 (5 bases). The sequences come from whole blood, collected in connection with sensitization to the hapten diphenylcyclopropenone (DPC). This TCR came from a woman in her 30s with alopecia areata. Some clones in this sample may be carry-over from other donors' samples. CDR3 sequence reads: CASSHAGSYGPHSSF. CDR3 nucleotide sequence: TGTGCCAGCAGTCACGCAGGGTCCTACGGACCTCATTCCTCATTT.